What follows are 18 T cell receptor beta chains derived from one specimen sequenced in a study of blood T cell repertoires in COVID-19. Using immunoSEQ multiplex PCR, the repertoire was profiled, and TCRdb retains in-frame clones only, with some absent. The sample has about 210,000 clones; 75% to 90% are singletons. Material: PBMCs or T cells enriched from blood (not recorded which). Every receptor here comes from a man aged 40-55 years who had recovered from COVID-19.

The chain carries TRBV5-1 and TRBJ2-5; TRBD2 agrees at 15 bases. There are 16 residues in the CDR3. Losses at the gene ends were 4 bases for V and 2 bases for J; bases not matched to a gene: 3. The germline V gene has CDR1 SGHRS and CDR2 YFSETQ. The CDR3 loop is CASSIGTSGGQETQYF. For the CDR3, the DNA is TGCGCCAGCAGCATAGGGACTAGCGGGGGGCAAGAGACCCAGTACTTC.

This clone has only a few counts. The chain uses TRBV2 and TRBJ2-2; 7 positions agree with TRBD1. The V gene's germline CDR1 is SNHLY and CDR2 FYNNEI. This CDR3 spans 15 amino acids. Trimming took 8 bases from V and 1 from J; bases not matched to a gene: 7. Here the CDR3 DNA reads TGTGCCAGCCGGACCCAGGGGGTGAACACCGGGGAGCTGTTTTTT. Translating it yields CASRTQGVNTGELFF.

The chain links TRBV28 to TRBJ1-5; no reliable D call. V was trimmed by 7 bases and J by 5 bases, leaving 9 bases between them. This CDR3 has 12 residues. From germline, CDR1 is MDHEN and CDR2 SYDVKM. CDR3 sequence (DNA): TGTGCCAGCATGTCGAAGCATCAGCCCCAGCATTTT. Encoded protein: CASMSKHQPQHF. Combining the CDR3 with reference TRBV28 and TRBJ1-5 gives the whole variable domain DVKVTQSSRYLVKRTGEKVFLECVQDMDHENMFWYRQDPGLGLRLIYFSYDVKMKEKGDIPEGYSVSREKKERFSLILESASTNQTSMYLCASMSKHQPQHFGDGTRLSIL.

The V gene is TRBV18, the J gene TRBJ2-3; D is possibly TRBD2 (7 bases). CDR1 and CDR2 (germline): KGHSH, LQKENI. The CDR3 is 16 amino acids. V lost 1 base, J lost 0 bases, and 11 bases lay in between. Written as DNA, the CDR3 is TGTGCCAGCTCACCACGGGGAGGGGGAAGCACAGATACGCAGTATTTT. It translates to CASSPRGGGSTDTQYF.

The V gene is TRBV27, the J gene TRBJ2-7, with 7 bases fitting TRBD1. With 6 bases clipped from V and 0 bases from J, the junction kept 11 bases outside the gene matches. CDR1 and CDR2 from the germline V gene are MNHEY and SMNVEV (reference sequence). This CDR3 is built from 16 residues. The DNA of the CDR3 is TGTGCCAGCAGGGGTTTACAGGGGAAAAGCTCCTACGAGCAGTACTTC. As protein: CASRGLQGKSSYEQYF.

This rearrangement joins TRBV5-6 to TRBJ1-3, with TRBD1 as a possible D gene (6 bases). CDR3 length equals 16 residues. Deletions cut 1 base from V and 0 bases from J, with 11 bases between. CDR1 is SGHDT and CDR2 is YYEEEE in the germline V gene. The CDR3 DNA is TGTGCCAGCAGCTTGTACAGGGAAGACTCTGGAAACACCATATATTTT. This translates into CASSLYREDSGNTIYF.

The rearrangement uses TRBV30 and TRBJ1-3; 9 bases line up with TRBD1. CDR3 length equals 15 residues. J lost 4 bases, V lost 3 bases, and 7 bases had no gene match. Germline CDR1 reads GTSNPN; CDR2 reads SVGIG (reference sequence). CDR3 DNA: TGTGCCTGGAGGACGAACAGGGGGCGAGGAAACACCATATATTTT. Its translation: CAWRTNRGRGNTIYF.

V gene TRBV3-1 (or the pseudogene TRBV3-2) combines with J gene TRBJ2-1; 8 nucleotides match TRBD2. CDR1 LGHDT and CDR2 YNNKEL come from the germline V gene (reference sequence). Trimming took 1 base from V and 8 from J; bases not matched to a gene: 7. This CDR3 comprises 15 residues. Written as DNA, the CDR3 is TGTGCCAGCAGCCAAGTGGGGACTAGAATATATGAGCAGTTCTTC. It is translated as CASSQVGTRIYEQFF.

The chain combines TRBV5-1 with TRBJ2-7; 8 bases map to TRBD1. Germline V gene lookup returns CDR1 SGHRS and CDR2 YFSETQ. J gave up 0 bases and V 4 bases, and 6 bases lay outside the gene matches. The CDR3 is made up of 15 amino acids. CDR3 in DNA: TGCGCCAGCAGCCCAGGGGGCTTGAGCTCCTACGAGCAGTACTTC. Amino acid sequence: CASSPGGLSSYEQYF.

The table lists this clone with a count of one. The genes are TRBV6-5 and TRBJ2-1; TRBD2 might be the D (5 bases). The germline V gene has CDR1 MNHEY and CDR2 SVGAGI. CDR3 length equals 13 residues. V lost 6 bases to trimming and J lost 6 bases, with 12 bases between them. The chain's CDR3 is CASSPLAGNEQFF. The CDR3 DNA reads as TGTGCCAGCAGCCCGCTAGCTGGCAATGAGCAGTTCTTC.

The CDR3 spells CASSLITEAFF. CDR3 bases: TGTGCCAGCAGCCTAATTACTGAAGCTTTCTTT. J is TRBJ1-1 and V is TRBV7-8; D is unresolved. Trimming shortened V by 5 bases and J by 5 bases, and 6 bases separated the two germline ends. The CDR3 covers 11 residues. Germline lookup yields CDR1 SGHVS and CDR2 FQNEAQ. The full variable domain, rest sourced from reference TRBV7-8 and TRBJ1-1, is GAGVSQSPRYKVAKRGQDVALRCDPISGHVSLFWYQQALGQGPEFLTYFQNEAQLDKSGLPSDRFFAERPEGSVSTLKIQRTQQEDSAVYLCASSLITEAFFGQGTRLTVV.

This clone came up once. This rearrangement joins TRBV14 to TRBJ2-3; 8 positions agree with TRBD2. Germline CDR1 and CDR2: SGHDN and FVKESK. The CDR3 length is 17 residues. V shed 8 bases, J shed 4 bases, and the junction held 17 bases outside the gene matches. CDR3 nucleotides: TGTGCCAGCCCCCCCTGTGACGGGAGGGGTCAATCAGATACGCAGTATTTT. As protein: CASPPCDGRGQSDTQYF.

This chain joins TRBV6-5 and TRBJ1-2; 8 bases are shared with TRBD1. Germline trimming cut 6 bases from V and 4 bases from J; bases unmatched to any gene: 7. Germline CDR1 reads MNHEY; CDR2 reads SVGAGI. This CDR3 is built from 14 residues. The CDR3: CASRPSGGSYGYTF. The CDR3 nucleotides read TGTGCCAGCAGACCGTCAGGGGGCAGCTATGGCTACACCTTC.

The chain uses TRBV5-5 and TRBJ2-1; 11 positions match TRBD1. J was trimmed by 14 bases and V by 0 bases; bases with no gene match: 16. Germline V gene data show CDR1 as SGHKS and CDR2 as YYEKEE (reference sequence). This CDR3 comprises 17 residues. In DNA, the CDR3 is TGTGCCAGCAGCTTGGTTACGCGGACAGGGGGCGGTAGTAGGGAGTTCTTC. As protein: CASSLVTRTGGGSREFF.

This clone was counted a few times. This chain's CDR3 is CASSFRVSSYNSPLHF. The CDR3, as DNA: TGTGCCAGCAGTTTCAGGGTTAGCTCCTATAATTCACCCCTCCACTTT. The rearrangement joins TRBV27 to TRBJ1-6, with D possibly matching TRBD1 (5 bases). V shed 3 bases and J shed 0 bases, with 9 bases lying between them. This CDR3 is 16 amino acids long. Germline CDR1 MNHEY, CDR2 SMNVEV (reference sequence).

CDR3 nucleotides: TGTGCCAGCAGCTTAGGATTAACCCAGGGGCGAAATTCACCCCTCCACTTT. Amino acid sequence: CASSLGLTQGRNSPLHF. The chain links TRBV7-8 to TRBJ1-6; D is possibly TRBD1 (6 bases). In germline, CDR1 is SGHVS, CDR2 FQNEAQ. This CDR3 contains 17 residues. Trimming cost V 1 base and J 7 bases, with 17 bases left between them.

This chain joins TRBV10-3 and TRBJ1-1; D is perhaps TRBD1 (5 bases). V was cut by 9 bases and J by 2 bases, with 10 bases left in between. The germline gives CDR1 ENHRY, CDR2 SYGVKD. The CDR3 has 12 residues. The CDR3 loop is CAMETVNTEAFF. The CDR3, as DNA: TGTGCCATGGAGACAGTTAACACTGAAGCTTTCTTT.

This clone was seen a handful of times. The J gene is TRBJ1-3, the V gene TRBV5-1; D gene unclear. Looked up from germline, CDR1 is SGHRS and CDR2 is YFSETQ. Deletions cut 8 bases from V and 0 bases from J, with 12 bases between. The CDR3 covers 14 residues. The CDR3 region is CASSVSVSGNTIYF. As DNA, the CDR3 is TGCGCCAGTTCCGTCAGCGTCTCTGGAAACACCATATATTTT.